The clone carrying this TCR beta chain was detected only a few times. Antigen: not known. These data come from a study of T cells in Graves' hyperthyroidism and ophthalmopathy. Points from the study as a whole: A 13 V-J signature model discriminated ophthalmopathy versus stable hyperthyroidism.

Patients having uncontrolled infection, another autoimmune disease, pregnancy or lactation were not included. PBMCs were collected from a roughly 9.7 ml volume of fresh peripheral blood. The CDR3 runs to 13 residues. The V gene's germline CDR1 is SQVTM and CDR2 ANQGSEA. Trimming removed 4 bases from V and 0 bases from J, with 10 bases in between. What was amplified from RNA transcripts were TCR beta CDR3 regions. Researchers ran a first-round RT-PCR on the TCR CDR3 using the HTBI primer set. A single record per CDR3 protein comes from TCRdb applying MiXCR to the multiplex PCR reads. The sample consists of about half a million distinct CDR3 sequences, around 16% of them appearing once.

The chain uses TRBV29-1 and TRBJ2-7, with D perhaps TRBD1 (6 bases). The TCR originated in a woman in her twenties or thirties with Graves' ophthalmopathy. Sequencing input: blood. The CDR3 coding sequence is TGCAGCGTTGTACTGGGGGCCTCCTACGAGCAGTACTTC. It encodes CSVVLGASYEQYF.